The 7 T cell receptor beta chains listed next were all sequenced from one sample in a study of blood T cell repertoires in COVID-19. The repertoire was sequenced with immunoSEQ multiplex PCR; TCRdb's copy has only in-frame clones and lacks some. The table includes about 260,000 clones, around 87% detected once. Sequencing was carried out using peripheral blood. Source of these receptors: a woman in her sixties or seventies with COVID-19, enrolled during active disease.

The chain recombines TRBV29-1 with TRBJ1-1; the D is unclear. Germline CDR1 is SQVTM and CDR2 is ANQGSEA. This CDR3 has 13 residues. The germline V and J ends were trimmed by 3 bases and 0 bases, with 8 bases remaining between them. The DNA of the CDR3 is TGCAGCGTTGAGCACGGGATGAACACTGAAGCTTTCTTT. Translation gives CSVEHGMNTEAFF. Based on the CDR3 plus reference TRBV29-1 and TRBJ1-1, the full variable domain is SAVISQKPSRDICQRGTSLTIQCQVDSQVTMMFWYRQQPGQSLTLIATANQGSEATYESGFVIDKFPISRPNLTFSTLTVSNMSPEDSSIYLCSVEHGMNTEAFFGQGTRLTVV.

The chain carries TRBV21-1 and TRBJ2-5; the DNA was not compared with TRBD1, the D call given in the table. TRBV21-1 is noted as a pseudogene. CDR3 length equals 15 residues. For the CDR3, the DNA is TGTGCCAGCAGCGGAAAAACCGGACACGAAGAGACCCAGTACTTC. Protein: CASSGKTGHEETQYF.

The count of this clone is one. The chain links TRBV5-4 to TRBJ1-1; D is perhaps TRBD1 (5 bases). Trimming cost V 0 bases and J 7 bases, with 13 bases left between them. The CDR3 runs 14 residues. The germline CDR1 and CDR2 sequences are SGHNT and YYREEE (reference sequence). CDR3 DNA: TGTGCCAGCAGCTTGGGCCCTCGGGGGGGTGAAGCTTTCTTT. Protein product: CASSLGPRGGEAFF.

The genes are TRBV3-1 (or the pseudogene TRBV3-2) and TRBJ2-3; 11 bases are a match to TRBD2. CDR1 is LGHDT and CDR2 is YNNKEL in the germline V gene (reference sequence). Trimming took 4 bases from V and 2 from J; bases not matched to a gene: 2. CDR3 length: 15 residues. The CDR3 sequence is CASSRLAGNTDTQYF. The CDR3 coding sequence is TGTGCCAGCAGCCGACTAGCGGGAAACACAGATACGCAGTATTTT.

This clone was seen a single time. The chain uses TRBV12-5 and TRBJ1-1, with D possibly TRBD1 on 6 matching bases. The CDR3 has 14 amino acids. Trimming cost V 6 bases and J 7 bases, with 18 bases left between them. Per germline, CDR1 LGHNT and CDR2 FRNRAP. The CDR3 spells CASGQTGPRGEAFF. In DNA, the CDR3 is TGTGCTAGTGGACAGACAGGTCCACGGGGTGAAGCTTTCTTT.

The V gene is TRBV6-5, the J gene TRBJ2-7; a possible D gene is TRBD2 (6 bases). Germline V CDR1 and CDR2: MNHEY, SVGAGI. Trimming cost V 6 bases and J 4 bases, with 16 bases left between them. CDR3 length: 14 residues. CDR3 loop: CASRRSGESYEQYF. The CDR3 region has the DNA TGTGCCAGCAGGCGTAGCGGAGAGAGTTACGAGCAGTACTTC.

This chain joins TRBV19 and TRBJ2-3, with 16 bases fitting TRBD2. CDR1 is LNHDA and CDR2 is SQIVND in the germline V gene (reference sequence). This CDR3 is built from 18 residues. With V trimmed by 6 bases and J by 3 bases, 9 bases remained unmatched. CDR3 nucleotides: TGTGCCAGTAGACCTCGGGGACTAGCGGGAGGGAGAACAGATACGCAGTATTTT. Translated, it gives CASRPRGLAGGRTDTQYF.